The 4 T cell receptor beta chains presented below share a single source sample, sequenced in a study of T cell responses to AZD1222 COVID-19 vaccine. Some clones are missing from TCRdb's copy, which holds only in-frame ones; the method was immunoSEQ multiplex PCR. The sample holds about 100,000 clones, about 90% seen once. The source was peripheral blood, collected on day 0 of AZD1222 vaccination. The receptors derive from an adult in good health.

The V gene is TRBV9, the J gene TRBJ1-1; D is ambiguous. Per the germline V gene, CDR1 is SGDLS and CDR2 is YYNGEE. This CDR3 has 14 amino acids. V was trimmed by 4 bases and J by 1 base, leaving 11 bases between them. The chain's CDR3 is CASSRGRANTEAFF. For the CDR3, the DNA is TGTGCCAGCAGCAGAGGACGGGCGAACACTGAAGCTTTCTTT.

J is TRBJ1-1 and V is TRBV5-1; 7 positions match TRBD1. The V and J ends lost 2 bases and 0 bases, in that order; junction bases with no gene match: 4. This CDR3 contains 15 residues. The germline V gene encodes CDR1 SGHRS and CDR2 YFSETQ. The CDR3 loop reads CASSFLTGVNTEAFF. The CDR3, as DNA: TGCGCCAGCAGCTTTCTAACAGGGGTGAACACTGAAGCTTTCTTT.

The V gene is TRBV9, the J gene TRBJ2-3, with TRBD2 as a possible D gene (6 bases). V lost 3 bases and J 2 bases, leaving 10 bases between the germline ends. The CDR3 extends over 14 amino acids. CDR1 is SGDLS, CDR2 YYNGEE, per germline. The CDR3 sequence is CASSAGLYTDTQYF. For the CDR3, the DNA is TGTGCCAGCAGCGCGGGACTCTACACAGATACGCAGTATTTT.

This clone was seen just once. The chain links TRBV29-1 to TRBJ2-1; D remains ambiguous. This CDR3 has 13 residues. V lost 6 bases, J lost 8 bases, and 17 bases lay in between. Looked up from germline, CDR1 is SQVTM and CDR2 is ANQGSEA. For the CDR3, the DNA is TGCAGCGTATCCGGCTCCACCTGGGATGAGCAGTTCTTC. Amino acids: CSVSGSTWDEQFF.